A selection of T cell receptor beta chains follows, all from one sample in a study of T cell responses to AZD1222 COVID-19 vaccine. Measured with immunoSEQ multiplex PCR; TCRdb has only the in-frame clones, and not every one. The table has some 120,000 clones, 85% to 90% seen once. Specimen: peripheral blood, collected 28 days after the second AZD1222 dose. The receptors shown here come from an adult who received the AZD1222 COVID-19 vaccine. CDR3s include the opening cysteine and the closing phenylalanine or tryptophan. The D gene is left open where the match is weak. Part of the rows lack a size; the others show once, few, many or a class for expanded clones.

CDR3 DNA: TGTGCCACCGGACGGGCTCTGAGTTCACCCCTCCACTTT
CDR3 protein: CATGRALSSPLHF
clone size: .
D gene: .
J gene: TRBJ1-6
V gene: TRBV6-5

CDR3 DNA: TGCAGCGCGCGATGGACGGGGGGTTCTGGCTACACCTTC
CDR3 protein: CSARWTGGSGYTF
clone size: .
D gene: .
J gene: TRBJ1-2
V gene: TRBV29-1

CDR3 DNA: TGTGCCAGCAGTGAAGTCCAGGGAAGGTTATGGGAGCAGTACTTC
CDR3 protein: CASSEVQGRLWEQYF
clone size: .
D gene: .
J gene: TRBJ2-7
V gene: TRBV6-1

CDR3 DNA: TGTGCCAGCAGTCCAGGGACGGGGATCTATGGCTACATCTTC
CDR3 protein: CASSPGTGIYGYIF
clone size: once
D gene: .
J gene: TRBJ1-2
V gene: TRBV6-5

CDR3 DNA: TGCGCCAGCAGCCACGACGGCGCCTCTGGAAACACCATATATTTT
CDR3 protein: CASSHDGASGNTIYF
clone size: .
D gene: .
J gene: TRBJ1-3
V gene: TRBV5-1

CDR3 DNA: TGTGCCAGCAGTTACTCGAAGGCCAATCAGCCCCAGCATTTT
CDR3 protein: CASSYSKANQPQHF
clone size: .
D gene: .
J gene: TRBJ1-5
V gene: TRBV6-5

CDR3 DNA: TGTGCCAGCAGCTTTCAGGACAACACTGAAGCTTTCTTT
CDR3 protein: CASSFQDNTEAFF
clone size: .
D gene: .
J gene: TRBJ1-1
V gene: TRBV7-2

CDR3 DNA: TGTGCCAGTAGTATGAGGAGCTATGGCTACACCTTC
CDR3 protein: CASSMRSYGYTF
clone size: few
D gene: .
J gene: TRBJ1-2
V gene: TRBV19

CDR3 DNA: TGTGCCAGCAGCTTCCAGAGCTCCTACAATGAGCAGTTCTTC
CDR3 protein: CASSFQSSYNEQFF
clone size: .
D gene: .
J gene: TRBJ2-1
V gene: TRBV5-4

CDR3 DNA: TGCGCCAGCAGCCAAGTTGGACAGGGGGCGCAAGGTGAAGCTTTCTTT
CDR3 protein: CASSQVGQGAQGEAFF
clone size: .
D gene: TRBD1
J gene: TRBJ1-1
V gene: TRBV4-1

CDR3 DNA: TGTGCCAGCAGCCCCAGCCCGGGACCTTACACTGAAGCTTTCTTT
CDR3 protein: CASSPSPGPYTEAFF
clone size: once
D gene: .
J gene: TRBJ1-1
V gene: TRBV7-2

CDR3 DNA: TGTGCCACCAACTCCCCGGACAGGGGACTGTCTGGGGCCAACGTCCTGACTTTC
CDR3 protein: CATNSPDRGLSGANVLTF
clone size: .
D gene: TRBD1
J gene: TRBJ2-6
V gene: TRBV15

CDR3 DNA: TGCGCCAGCAGCCAAGAGGACAGAAGCACAGATACGCAGTATTTT
CDR3 protein: CASSQEDRSTDTQYF
clone size: .
D gene: .
J gene: TRBJ2-3
V gene: TRBV4-1

CDR3 DNA: TGCGCCAGCAGCCGGAGGGGGTTGAACACTGAAGCTTTCTTT
CDR3 protein: CASSRRGLNTEAFF
clone size: few
D gene: .
J gene: TRBJ1-1
V gene: TRBV5-1

CDR3 DNA: TGTGCCAGCAGCCTACAGGGGAAACTGTTTTTT
CDR3 protein: CASSLQGKLFF
clone size: .
D gene: TRBD1
J gene: TRBJ1-4
V gene: TRBV25-1

CDR3 DNA: TGTGCCAGCAGTCCCGTAAACGGGAATCAGCCCCAGCATTTT
CDR3 protein: CASSPVNGNQPQHF
clone size: .
D gene: .
J gene: TRBJ1-5
V gene: TRBV27

CDR3 DNA: TGTGCCAGCAGCGTAGACACAGGGAATACCTACGAGCAGTACTTC
CDR3 protein: CASSVDTGNTYEQYF
clone size: .
D gene: .
J gene: TRBJ2-7
V gene: TRBV9

CDR3 DNA: TGCGCCAGCAGCTCCCTGGGCGGTACGATGAAATCTGAAGCTTTCTTT
CDR3 protein: CASSSLGGTMKSEAFF
clone size: .
D gene: .
J gene: TRBJ1-1
V gene: TRBV5-1

CDR3 DNA: TGTGCCAGCAGCGAGTCCTTCGGACAGCATAATGAAAAACTGTTTTTT
CDR3 protein: CASSESFGQHNEKLFF
clone size: .
D gene: .
J gene: TRBJ1-4
V gene: TRBV3-1/TRBV3-2

CDR3 DNA: TGTGCCAGCAGTTACGACAGCTCTATGGTTGGTGAAGCTTTCTTT
CDR3 protein: CASSYDSSMVGEAFF
clone size: .
D gene: .
J gene: TRBJ1-1
V gene: TRBV6-5

CDR3 DNA: TGTGCCAGTAGCACAGGGGGCGGCAACTATGGCTACACCTTC
CDR3 protein: CASSTGGGNYGYTF
clone size: once
D gene: TRBD1
J gene: TRBJ1-2
V gene: TRBV19

CDR3 DNA: TGTGCCTGGAGTTCGGACGGGGTTGAGGGATTAAATCAGCCCCAGCATTTT
CDR3 protein: CAWSSDGVEGLNQPQHF
clone size: .
D gene: .
J gene: TRBJ1-5
V gene: TRBV30

CDR3 DNA: TGCGCCAGCAGCCAAGAAGGTCTAGCCCTCAATGAGCAGTTCTTC
CDR3 protein: CASSQEGLALNEQFF
clone size: once
D gene: .
J gene: TRBJ2-1
V gene: TRBV4-1

CDR3 DNA: TGTGCCAGCAGCTTGGGGGACAGGGGCACAGATACGCAGTATTTT
CDR3 protein: CASSLGDRGTDTQYF
clone size: .
D gene: TRBD1
J gene: TRBJ2-3
V gene: TRBV5-5

CDR3 DNA: TGTGCCAGCAGCGCCACAGATACGCAGTATTTT
CDR3 protein: CASSATDTQYF
clone size: once
D gene: .
J gene: TRBJ2-3
V gene: TRBV9

CDR3 DNA: TGTGCCAGCAGCAAACTAGCGGGTAGGACCACAGATACGCAGTATTTT
CDR3 protein: CASSKLAGRTTDTQYF
clone size: once
D gene: TRBD2
J gene: TRBJ2-3
V gene: TRBV7-8

CDR3 DNA: TGTGCCAGCAGTAAAGACAGGGCCACTGAAGCTTTCTTT
CDR3 protein: CASSKDRATEAFF
clone size: .
D gene: TRBD1
J gene: TRBJ1-1
V gene: TRBV2

CDR3 DNA: TGTGCCAGCAGTCCCTGGGACAGGGACCACGAGCAGTACTTC
CDR3 protein: CASSPWDRDHEQYF
clone size: .
D gene: TRBD1
J gene: TRBJ2-7
V gene: TRBV27

CDR3 DNA: TGTGCCAGCAGTGTAAGCGGACAGGGGGCAGAGACCCAGTACTTC
CDR3 protein: CASSVSGQGAETQYF
clone size: .
D gene: TRBD1
J gene: TRBJ2-5
V gene: TRBV6-4

CDR3 DNA: TGTGCCAGCAGCCAAGATCTTTTAGCGGCGAACACCGGGGAGCTGTTTTTT
CDR3 protein: CASSQDLLAANTGELFF
clone size: .
D gene: .
J gene: TRBJ2-2
V gene: TRBV14

CDR3 DNA: TGTGCCAGCAGTGAATGGGGAAGCTCCTACAATGAGCAGTTCTTC
CDR3 protein: CASSEWGSSYNEQFF
clone size: .
D gene: .
J gene: TRBJ2-1
V gene: TRBV2

CDR3 DNA: TGCGCCAGCAGCTACCGGGACAAAAAACTGTTTTTT
CDR3 protein: CASSYRDKKLFF
clone size: .
D gene: .
J gene: TRBJ1-4
V gene: TRBV4-1

CDR3 DNA: TGTGCCAGCTTCGGAGGCGGGGAGCAGTTCTTC
CDR3 protein: CASFGGGEQFF
clone size: .
D gene: .
J gene: TRBJ2-1
V gene: TRBV5-8

CDR3 DNA: TGCGCCAGCAGCCAAGTAACCCTAAACCCAAGCGCCTATGGCTACACCTTC
CDR3 protein: CASSQVTLNPSAYGYTF
clone size: .
D gene: .
J gene: TRBJ1-2
V gene: TRBV4-1

CDR3 DNA: TGTGCCAGCAGTGAAGCGCTCCAGACTACTGGCTACACCTTC
CDR3 protein: CASSEALQTTGYTF
clone size: .
D gene: .
J gene: TRBJ1-2
V gene: TRBV2

CDR3 DNA: TGCGCCAGCAGCTTGGAGGGACAGGGAGTAGGGTCACCCCTCCACTTT
CDR3 protein: CASSLEGQGVGSPLHF
clone size: .
D gene: TRBD1
J gene: TRBJ1-6
V gene: TRBV5-1

CDR3 DNA: TGTGCCAGCAGCCAAGATAACGGAGGCAATCAGCCCCAGCATTTT
CDR3 protein: CASSQDNGGNQPQHF
clone size: .
D gene: .
J gene: TRBJ1-5
V gene: TRBV3-1/TRBV3-2

CDR3 DNA: TGTGCCTGGAGCGCGAAAGGGCGGGAGCAGTTCTTC
CDR3 protein: CAWSAKGREQFF
clone size: .
D gene: .
J gene: TRBJ2-1
V gene: TRBV30

CDR3 DNA: TGTGCCAGCAGCTTACTGGGCCGGGAAGACGAGCAGTACTTC
CDR3 protein: CASSLLGREDEQYF
clone size: .
D gene: .
J gene: TRBJ2-7
V gene: TRBV11-2

CDR3 DNA: TGTGCCAGCAGTACACCCCGGACTGAAGCTTTCTTT
CDR3 protein: CASSTPRTEAFF
clone size: .
D gene: .
J gene: TRBJ1-1
V gene: TRBV12-3/TRBV12-4

CDR3 DNA: TGTGCCAGCAGCCCAGACAGGGCCAACTATGGCTACACCTTC
CDR3 protein: CASSPDRANYGYTF
clone size: .
D gene: TRBD1
J gene: TRBJ1-2
V gene: TRBV6-5

CDR3 DNA: TGTGCCACCAGCTCCGGGATGGCTGGCTACACCTTC
CDR3 protein: CATSSGMAGYTF
clone size: .
D gene: .
J gene: TRBJ1-2
V gene: TRBV15

CDR3 DNA: TGTGCCAGCAGTTCAAGATTGGCCCCAGCCGGGGAGCTGTTTTTT
CDR3 protein: CASSSRLAPAGELFF
clone size: .
D gene: .
J gene: TRBJ2-2
V gene: TRBV3-1/TRBV3-2

CDR3 DNA: TGTGCCAGCAGAGGTAGAGGGATCAACTCTGGGGCCAACGTCCTGACTTTC
CDR3 protein: CASRGRGINSGANVLTF
clone size: .
D gene: .
J gene: TRBJ2-6
V gene: TRBV2

CDR3 DNA: TGTGCCACCTACAGTGGCTATGGCTACACCTTC
CDR3 protein: CATYSGYGYTF
clone size: .
D gene: .
J gene: TRBJ1-2
V gene: TRBV10-3

CDR3 DNA: TGTGCCAGCAGCTTAGGTCGGGACAGGGTCACAGATACGCAGTATTTT
CDR3 protein: CASSLGRDRVTDTQYF
clone size: .
D gene: TRBD1
J gene: TRBJ2-3
V gene: TRBV11-3

CDR3 DNA: TGTGCCTGGAGTGACTCATGGACCGTCTCTGGAAACACCATATATTTT
CDR3 protein: CAWSDSWTVSGNTIYF
clone size: once
D gene: .
J gene: TRBJ1-3
V gene: TRBV30

CDR3 DNA: TGTGCCAGCAGCGACAGGGCGGACGAGCAGTACTTC
CDR3 protein: CASSDRADEQYF
clone size: .
D gene: TRBD1
J gene: TRBJ2-7
V gene: TRBV6-5

CDR3 DNA: TGCGCCAGCAGTGAGTCTGGAGGGAGCACAGATACGCAGTATTTT
CDR3 protein: CASSESGGSTDTQYF
clone size: .
D gene: .
J gene: TRBJ2-3
V gene: TRBV10-2

CDR3 DNA: TGTGCCAGCAGGCCCGGACAGGGTCTTTATGGCTACACCTTC
CDR3 protein: CASRPGQGLYGYTF
clone size: .
D gene: TRBD1
J gene: TRBJ1-2
V gene: TRBV2

CDR3 DNA: TGTGCCAGCACCGGACAGTATAATTCACCCCTCCACTTT
CDR3 protein: CASTGQYNSPLHF
clone size: .
D gene: .
J gene: TRBJ1-6
V gene: TRBV3-1/TRBV3-2